This T cell receptor beta chain was obtained from a study of shared clonotypes between healthy human individuals. Study-level findings and limits: Among the subsets, naive ones generally showed larger estimated richness than memory ones.

Combining CD45RO+ cells with CCR7-negative CD45RA+ TemRA cells gave CD8 memory. As concerns this clone: Its antigen is not known.

TCRdb keeps only in-frame clones here, not all; method: immunoSEQ multiplex PCR. This sample has about 380,000 clones, with 96% found just once. This CDR3 has 16 amino acids. Per germline, CDR1 MDHEN and CDR2 SYDVKM. Germline trimming cut 3 bases from V and 3 bases from J; bases unmatched to any gene: 8. Sequencing was performed on memory CD8+ T cells sorted from blood. Subset denoted: CD45RO+ cells pooled with CCR7-negative TemRA cells. This clonotype originated in a man aged 30 to 45 in good health. The V gene is TRBV28, the J gene TRBJ2-7; 10 nucleotides match TRBD2. In nucleotides, the CDR3 is TGTGCCAGCAGTTTCCCCCCTCCTAGCGGGAGCTACGAGCAGTACTTC. It specifies CASSFPPPSGSYEQYF.